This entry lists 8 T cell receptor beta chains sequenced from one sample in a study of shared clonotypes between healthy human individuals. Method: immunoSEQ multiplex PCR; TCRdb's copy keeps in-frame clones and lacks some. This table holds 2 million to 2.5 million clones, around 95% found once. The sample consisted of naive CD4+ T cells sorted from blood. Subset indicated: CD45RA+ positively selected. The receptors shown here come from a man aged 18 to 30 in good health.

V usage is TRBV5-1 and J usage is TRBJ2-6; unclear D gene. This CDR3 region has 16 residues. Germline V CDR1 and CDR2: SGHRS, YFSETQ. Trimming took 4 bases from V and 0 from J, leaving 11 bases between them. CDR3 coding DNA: TGCGCCAGCAGCATGGGCGGTTTCTCTGGGGCCAACGTCCTGACTTTC. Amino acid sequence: CASSMGGFSGANVLTF.

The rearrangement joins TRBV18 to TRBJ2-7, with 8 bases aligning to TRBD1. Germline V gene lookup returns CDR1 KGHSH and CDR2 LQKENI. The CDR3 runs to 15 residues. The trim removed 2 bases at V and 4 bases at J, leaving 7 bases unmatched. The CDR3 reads CASSPFEQGVYEQYF. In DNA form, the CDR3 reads TGTGCCAGCTCACCATTTGAACAGGGGGTGTACGAGCAGTACTTC.

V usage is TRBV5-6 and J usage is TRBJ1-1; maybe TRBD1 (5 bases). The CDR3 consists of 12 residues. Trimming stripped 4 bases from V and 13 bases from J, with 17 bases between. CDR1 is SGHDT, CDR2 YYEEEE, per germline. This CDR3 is CASSDHRISLFF. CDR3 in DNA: TGTGCCAGCAGCGATCACAGGATATCCCTTTTCTTT.

The CDR3 region is CASDTTPLTYEQYF. CDR3 in DNA: TGTGCCAGCGATACGACTCCACTAACCTACGAGCAGTACTTC. The chain recombines TRBV6-5 with TRBJ2-7; D unresolved. V lost 8 bases and J 2 bases, leaving 16 bases between the germline ends. Germline V CDR1 and CDR2: MNHEY, SVGAGI. CDR3 length: 14 residues.

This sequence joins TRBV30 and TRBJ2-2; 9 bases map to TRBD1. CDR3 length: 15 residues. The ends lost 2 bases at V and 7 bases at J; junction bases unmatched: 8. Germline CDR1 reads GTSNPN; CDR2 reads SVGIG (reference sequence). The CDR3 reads CAWSKRDRDGGELFF. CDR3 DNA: TGTGCCTGGAGTAAAAGGGACAGGGACGGCGGGGAGCTGTTTTTT.

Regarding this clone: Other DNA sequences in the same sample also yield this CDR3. CDR3 sequence: CASSLGRAREQYF. In nucleotides, the CDR3 is TGCGCCAGCAGCTTGGGCAGGGCGCGGGAGCAGTACTTC. The V call is TRBV5-1, the J call TRBJ2-7; D is possibly TRBD1 (5 bases). V was pared by 0 bases and J by 7 bases, with 11 bases between. Germline-derived CDR1 and CDR2 are SGHRS and YFSETQ. The CDR3 has 13 residues.

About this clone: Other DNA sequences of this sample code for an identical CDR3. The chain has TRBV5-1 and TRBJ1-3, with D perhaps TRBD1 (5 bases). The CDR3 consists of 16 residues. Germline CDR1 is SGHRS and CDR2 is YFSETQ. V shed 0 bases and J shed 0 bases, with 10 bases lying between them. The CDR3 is CASSLAGSSSGNTIYF. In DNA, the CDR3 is TGCGCCAGCAGCTTGGCAGGGAGTAGCTCTGGAAACACCATATATTTT.

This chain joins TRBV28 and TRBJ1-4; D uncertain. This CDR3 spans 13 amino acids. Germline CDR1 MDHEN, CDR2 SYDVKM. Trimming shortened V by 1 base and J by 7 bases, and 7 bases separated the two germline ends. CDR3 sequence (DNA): TGTGCCAGCAGTTTATTCAACCGTGAAAAACTGTTTTTT. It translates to CASSLFNREKLFF.